Below are 30 T cell receptor beta chains sequenced from a single sample in a study of blood T cell repertoires in COVID-19. Produced via immunoSEQ multiplex PCR; TCRdb's table is partial and in-frame only. The table lists 200,000 to 250,000 clones, approximately 80% of them singletons, with about 1.7% in the top ten. The sample taken for sequencing was PBMCs or T cells enriched from blood (not recorded which). These receptors were obtained from a man in his 60s who had recovered from COVID-19.

The gene calls are TRBV6-1 and TRBJ1-6; 8 nucleotides line up with TRBD1. The CDR3 has 14 residues. The germline gives CDR1 MNHNS, CDR2 SASEGT. V was clipped by 1 base and J by 9 bases; unmatched bases: 2. CDR3: CASSEVQGASPLHF. The CDR3 DNA follows: TGTGCCAGCAGTGAAGTCCAGGGGGCTTCACCCCTCCACTTT.

The J gene is TRBJ2-2, the V gene TRBV7-2, with TRBD2 identical over 11 bases. Losses at the gene ends were 5 bases for V and 1 base for J; bases not matched to a gene: 9. The CDR3 contains 18 residues. Germline-derived CDR1 and CDR2 are SGHTA and FQGNSA. The CDR3 bases are TGTGCCAGCAGCAAGTTACCGGGACTAGCGGTGAACACCGGGGAGCTGTTTTTT. The encoded protein is CASSKLPGLAVNTGELFF.

The V gene is TRBV18, the J gene TRBJ1-6; D is ambiguous. CDR1 is KGHSH, CDR2 LQKENI, per germline. This CDR3 contains 13 residues. V lost 2 bases to trimming and J lost 10 bases, with 9 bases between them. The CDR3 protein is CASSPAGPSPLHF. The CDR3 DNA reads TGTGCCAGCTCACCAGCAGGTCCCTCACCCCTCCACTTT.

The chain employs TRBV6-5 and TRBJ2-7, with 9 bases aligning to TRBD1. The CDR3 is 13 amino acids. With 7 bases clipped from V and 4 bases from J, the junction kept 5 bases outside the gene matches. Germline-derived CDR1 and CDR2 are MNHEY and SVGAGI. The CDR3 is CASKRQGGYEQYF. The DNA of the CDR3 is TGTGCCAGCAAGCGACAGGGGGGTTACGAGCAGTACTTC.

This sequence joins TRBV18 and TRBJ1-2, with TRBD1 identical over 7 bases. V lost 3 bases, J lost 6 bases, and 4 bases stayed unmatched. Germline lookup yields CDR1 KGHSH and CDR2 LQKENI. CDR3 size: 13 residues. CDR3 protein: CASSPTDRDGYTF. CDR3 DNA: TGTGCCAGCTCACCCACCGACAGGGATGGCTACACCTTC.

The chain carries TRBV15 and TRBJ2-7, with no clear D. The ends were cut back, 0 bases at V and 3 bases at J, with 6 bases in the middle. The germline V gene has CDR1 LNHNV and CDR2 YYDKDF (reference sequence). The CDR3 is made up of 13 amino acids. The CDR3 spells CATSRDISYEQYF. The CDR3 DNA reads as TGTGCCACCAGCAGAGACATCAGCTACGAGCAGTACTTC.

The chain uses TRBV5-8 and TRBJ2-7, with D possibly being TRBD1 (5 bases). Germline lookup yields CDR1 SGHTS and CDR2 YDEGEE. With 2 bases removed from V and 8 bases from J, the gap between germline ends came to 17 bases. This CDR3 has 14 amino acids. The chain's CDR3 is CASSFTRDSPKQYF. CDR3 in DNA: TGTGCCAGCAGCTTTACCAGGGATTCTCCAAAGCAGTACTTC.

The chain combines TRBV7-8 with TRBJ1-4; tentatively, D is TRBD1 (5 bases). CDR3 length equals 15 residues. Germline assignment: CDR1 SGHVS and CDR2 FQNEAQ. Trimming removed 1 base at V and 8 bases at J, with 14 bases between. The CDR3 nucleotides read TGTGCCAGCAGCTTAGTGGGGGGAGGCGCGGAAAAACTGTTTTTT. The encoded protein is CASSLVGGGAEKLFF.

The rearrangement uses TRBV6-5 and TRBJ1-3; weak D call: TRBD1 (6 bases). Germline lookup yields CDR1 MNHEY and CDR2 SVGAGI. The CDR3 loop spans 13 amino acids. V lost 6 bases, J lost 6 bases, and 12 bases lay in between. The CDR3 region has the DNA TGTGCCAGCAGGAACAGGGCTCCAAACACCATATATTTT. It encodes CASRNRAPNTIYF.

This clone showed up just a few times. The chain is built from TRBV5-4 and TRBJ2-7, with a tentative D call TRBD2 (5 bases). This CDR3 has 14 amino acids. In germline, CDR1 is SGHNT, CDR2 YYREEE (reference sequence). Trimming cost V 3 bases and J 3 bases, with 13 bases left between them. The CDR3 is CASSSELVSYEQYF. The CDR3 nucleotides are TGTGCCAGCAGCTCGGAACTAGTAAGCTACGAGCAGTACTTC.

The rearrangement uses TRBV19 and TRBJ2-1; 7 positions match TRBD1. The ends lost 6 bases at V and 6 bases at J; junction bases unmatched: 14. Germline V lookup: CDR1 LNHDA, CDR2 SQIVND (reference sequence). The CDR3 is 16 amino acids. Here the CDR3 reads CASSPGQLGPGNEQFF. DNA for the CDR3: TGTGCCAGTAGCCCGGGACAGCTCGGTCCTGGCAATGAGCAGTTCTTC.

Concerning this clone: The junction does not match germline at one end; this may be a read error. The chain combines TRBV7-2 with TRBJ2-1; 11 bases are a match to TRBD1. CDR1 is SGHTA, CDR2 FQGNSA, per germline. The CDR3 contains 14 residues. CDR3 in amino acids: CASSPQGDRGIPVF. CDR3 coding DNA: TGTGCCAGCAGCCCGCAAGGGGACAGGGGGATCCCGGTCTTC.

This clone was seen only once. The gene calls are TRBV18 and TRBJ1-2, with 8 bases identical to TRBD1. Trimming took 2 bases from V and 0 from J; bases not matched to a gene: 8. This CDR3 is 17 amino acids long. CDR1 and CDR2 (germline): KGHSH, LQKENI. CDR3 region: CASSPSKGTGTNYGYTF. In DNA, the CDR3 is TGTGCCAGCTCACCATCAAAGGGGACAGGTACTAACTATGGCTACACCTTC.

The rearrangement links TRBV29-1 to TRBJ2-1, with unresolved D. With 5 bases removed from V and 4 bases from J, the gap between germline ends came to 15 bases. Germline loops: CDR1 SQVTM, CDR2 ANQGSEA. This CDR3 has 14 amino acids. The CDR3 loop reads CSVSKVIGYNEQFF. The DNA for the CDR3 is TGCAGCGTTTCCAAGGTGATCGGGTACAATGAGCAGTTCTTC.

The table lists this clone with a few counts. The chain links TRBV9 to TRBJ1-1; D is perhaps TRBD1 (5 bases). V lost 3 bases and J lost 0, with 12 bases in between. The germline gives CDR1 SGDLS, CDR2 YYNGEE. This CDR3 has 15 amino acids. CDR3 region: CASSGAGTMNTEAFF. DNA of the CDR3: TGTGCCAGCAGCGGGGCGGGGACCATGAACACTGAAGCTTTCTTT.

J is TRBJ2-7 and V is TRBV4-2; unclear D gene. With 0 bases removed from V and 3 bases from J, the gap between germline ends came to 12 bases. Germline lookup yields CDR1 LGHNA and CDR2 YNFKEQ. The CDR3 has 15 amino acids. In DNA, the CDR3 is TGTGCCAGCAGCCAAGATAGGCAGGTCCTCTACGAGCAGTACTTC. It encodes CASSQDRQVLYEQYF.

The chain carries TRBV2 and TRBJ2-1; the match to TRBD2 covers 8 bases. The V segment lost 1 base and the J segment 9 bases; nucleotides outside the gene matches: 5. Germline V gene lookup returns CDR1 SNHLY and CDR2 FYNNEI. This CDR3 region has 14 residues. The CDR3 DNA reads as TGTGCCAGCAGTGAAGGCGGAGCGGGGGCTGAGCAGTTCTTC. Translated, it gives CASSEGGAGAEQFF.

The V gene is TRBV29-1, the J gene TRBJ2-1; 8 bases are shared with TRBD1. Germline values: CDR1 SQVTM, CDR2 ANQGSEA. The CDR3 covers 16 residues. Trimming at V came to 6 bases and at J to 7 bases, leaving 17 bases not matched to a gene. The CDR3 bases are TGCAGCGTGCAAAGGGCGAGGACAGGGATCTTAAATGAGCAGTTCTTC. The encoded protein is CSVQRARTGILNEQFF.

The genes are TRBV4-1 and TRBJ2-1; 7 bases agree with TRBD1. V gave up 0 bases and J gave up 1 base; unmatched junction bases: 0. From germline, CDR1 is MGHRA and CDR2 YSYEKL. The CDR3 loop spans 15 amino acids. CDR3 sequence reads: CASSQEGQSYNEQFF. The CDR3 region has the DNA TGCGCCAGCAGCCAAGAGGGACAGTCCTACAATGAGCAGTTCTTC.

This rearrangement joins TRBV6-5 to TRBJ1-5, with D unresolved. Germline CDR1 reads MNHEY; CDR2 reads SVGAGI. Trimming took 2 bases from V and 2 from J, leaving 7 bases between them. The CDR3 loop spans 14 amino acids. The CDR3 bases are TGTGCCAGCAGTTACACTGTAGGCAATCAGCCCCAGCATTTT. Protein product: CASSYTVGNQPQHF.

A word on this clone: Additional DNA sequences in this sample encode the identical CDR3. The genes are TRBV7-2 and TRBJ2-1; D not certain. The ends were cut back, 1 base at V and 7 bases at J, with 5 bases in the middle. Germline CDR1 and CDR2: SGHTA and FQGNSA. This CDR3 region has 12 residues. Written as DNA, the CDR3 is TGTGCCAGCAGCTTAGTTCTTAATGAGCAGTTCTTC. Amino acids: CASSLVLNEQFF.

The genes are TRBV3-1 (or the pseudogene TRBV3-2) and TRBJ2-3, with TRBD2 matching 8 bases. The CDR3 totals 17 residues. Germline trimming cut 0 bases from V and 2 bases from J; bases unmatched to any gene: 7. The germline V gene has CDR1 LGHDT and CDR2 YNNKEL (reference sequence). The CDR3 bases are TGTGCCAGCAGCCAAGACAGGGAACTAGCGGACACAGATACGCAGTATTTT. This encodes CASSQDRELADTDTQYF.

The V call is TRBV3-1 (or the pseudogene TRBV3-2), the J call TRBJ1-4; TRBD1 is a possible D gene (5 bases). Per the germline V gene, CDR1 is LGHDT and CDR2 is YNNKEL (reference sequence). The ends were cut back, 6 bases at V and 8 bases at J, with 13 bases in the middle. The CDR3 runs 13 residues. The CDR3 spells CASRPPKGEKLFF. The CDR3 DNA reads TGTGCCAGCAGACCCCCTAAGGGGGAAAAACTGTTTTTT.

The V gene is TRBV5-1, the J gene TRBJ1-6, with TRBD1 matching 8 bases. Germline-derived CDR1 and CDR2 are SGHRS and YFSETQ. CDR3 length equals 15 residues. The V segment lost 4 bases and the J segment 9 bases; nucleotides outside the gene matches: 9. Here the CDR3 DNA reads TGCGCCAGCAGCATCGGACAGGGCGGGGGTTCACCCCTCCACTTT. Amino acids: CASSIGQGGGSPLHF.

The chain carries TRBV11-2 and TRBJ2-7; 7 positions agree with TRBD1. The CDR3 extends over 14 amino acids. Germline V CDR1 and CDR2: SGHAT, FQNNGV. The V segment lost 5 bases and the J segment 1 base; nucleotides outside the gene matches: 5. This CDR3 is CASSPWDSSYEQYF. The CDR3 DNA is TGTGCCAGCAGCCCCTGGGACAGTTCCTACGAGCAGTACTTC.

V and J are TRBV9 and TRBJ1-2; D gene uncertain. The CDR3 is 14 residues long. Deletions cut 0 bases from V and 4 bases from J, with 10 bases between. From germline, CDR1 is SGDLS and CDR2 YYNGEE. CDR3 DNA sequence: TGTGCCAGCAGCGTAGGACAAATCCCCTATGGCTACACCTTC. As protein: CASSVGQIPYGYTF.

This sequence joins TRBV10-3 and TRBJ2-7; TRBD1 matches at 9 bases. This CDR3 contains 11 residues. Trimming took 10 bases from V and 4 from J; bases not matched to a gene: 2. CDR1 and CDR2 (germline): ENHRY, SYGVKD. CDR3: CATGTGYEQYF. In DNA form, the CDR3 reads TGTGCCACCGGGACAGGGTACGAGCAGTACTTC.

V gene TRBV9 combines with J gene TRBJ2-2; the D gene is possibly TRBD1 (6 bases). CDR1 is SGDLS, CDR2 YYNGEE, per germline. The CDR3 sequence is 16 residues long. With 0 bases removed from V and 2 bases from J, the gap between germline ends came to 11 bases. The CDR3 DNA reads TGTGCCAGCAGCGTAGTTGGGACACACAACACCGGGGAGCTGTTTTTT. Its translation is CASSVVGTHNTGELFF. Full variable domain (outside the CDR3, taken from reference TRBV9 and TRBJ2-2): DSGVTQTPKHLITATGQRVTLRCSPRSGDLSVYWYQQSLDQGLQFLIQYYNGEERAKGNILERFSAQQFPDLHSELNLSSLELGDSALYFCASSVVGTHNTGELFFGEGSRLTVL.

The rearrangement links TRBV9 to TRBJ2-5; perhaps TRBD2 as D (7 bases). This CDR3 has 15 residues. Trimming removed 0 bases at V and 5 bases at J, with 14 bases between. Germline V gene data show CDR1 as SGDLS and CDR2 as YYNGEE. CDR3 DNA sequence: TGTGCCAGCAGCGTAGGCGGGGGCCGGGGGGAGACCCAGTACTTC. Its protein is CASSVGGGRGETQYF.

This clone is a singleton in its sample. The rearrangement joins TRBV12-3 or TRBV12-4 to TRBJ1-4; D possibly corresponds to TRBD1 (6 bases). Trimming pared 4 bases from V and 8 bases from J, leaving 11 bases between. The CDR3 length is 13 residues. CDR3 DNA: TGTGCCAGCAGTTACCACAGGGACGAAAAACTGTTTTTT. This translates into CASSYHRDEKLFF.